This entry lists 25 T cell receptor beta chains sequenced from one sample in a study of cytomegalovirus exposure and HLA in healthy donors. Primers for the PCR totalled 60 Vbeta and 13 Jbeta. Assay used: immunoSEQ multiplex PCR; TCRdb lists only in-frame clones, some missing. The profile covers tens of thousands of clones, with 80% to 90% appearing a single time and 18% taken by the ten largest. The sample taken for sequencing was PBMCs. Source of these receptors: a man between 65 and 85 years old in good health and CMV-seropositive.

A few counts support this clone. This rearrangement joins TRBV5-1 to TRBJ2-2, with no clear D. The CDR3 spans 15 residues. The V end lost 9 bases, the J end lost 0 bases, and 15 bases lay between the germline ends. Germline-derived CDR1 and CDR2 are SGHRS and YFSETQ. This CDR3 reads CATTPQDSNTGELFF. CDR3 sequence (DNA): TGCGCCACCACCCCCCAGGATTCGAACACCGGGGAGCTGTTTTTT.

V usage is TRBV7-9 and J usage is TRBJ2-7; 10 bases match TRBD2. The ends lost 1 base at V and 3 bases at J; junction bases unmatched: 3. The length of the CDR3 is 15 residues. Germline loops: CDR1 SEHNR, CDR2 FQNEAQ (reference sequence). Written as DNA, the CDR3 is TGTGCCAGCAGCTTAGAACCTAGCGGGAGCTACGAGCAGTACTTC. Protein product: CASSLEPSGSYEQYF.

There are a few counts of this clone. The chain joins TRBV5-1 to TRBJ1-2; D gene ambiguous. V was pared by 8 bases and J by 8 bases, with 16 bases between. The V gene's germline CDR1 is SGHRS and CDR2 YFSETQ. This CDR3 is 12 amino acids long. In DNA form, the CDR3 reads TGCGCCAGTTCGGCGGTGGCGGAGGGCTACACCTTC. This codes for CASSAVAEGYTF.

The rearrangement links TRBV2 to TRBJ1-1, with no clear D. Germline V lookup: CDR1 SNHLY, CDR2 FYNNEI. This CDR3 is 14 amino acids long. V was clipped by 8 bases and J by 0 bases, with 13 bases between them. CDR3 amino acids: CASREGLMNTEAFF. CDR3 nucleotide sequence: TGTGCCAGCCGGGAGGGCCTTATGAACACTGAAGCTTTCTTT.

V and J are TRBV11-2 and TRBJ2-3; 7 bases are a match to TRBD2. The V segment lost 3 bases and the J segment 5 bases; nucleotides outside the gene matches: 8. Germline V CDR1 and CDR2: SGHAT, FQNNGV. This CDR3 contains 15 residues. The chain's CDR3 is CASSFSPTSVDTQYF. The CDR3 region has the DNA TGTGCCAGCAGCTTCTCCCCTACTAGCGTAGATACGCAGTATTTT.

The chain combines TRBV7-2 with TRBJ1-5; 7 bases fit TRBD1. The length of the CDR3 is 14 residues. The germline gives CDR1 SGHTA, CDR2 FQGNSA. Trimming cost V 2 bases and J 10 bases; bases outside gene matches: 8. The CDR3 DNA reads TGTGCCAGCAGCTTACAGGGGGGCCCGGGACCCCAGCATTTT. Translating it yields CASSLQGGPGPQHF.

The chain combines TRBV6-5 with TRBJ1-1; D is uncertain. The V gene lost 0 bases and the J gene lost 4 bases, with 12 bases spanning the gap. The CDR3 covers 15 residues. CDR1 is MNHEY and CDR2 is SVGAGI in the germline V gene. Here the CDR3 reads CASSYSVEGSTEAFF. The CDR3 nucleotides are TGTGCCAGCAGTTACTCGGTGGAGGGATCCACTGAAGCTTTCTTT.

The chain uses TRBV4-1 and TRBJ1-2; 7 bases line up with TRBD1. The CDR3 covers 17 residues. Losses at the gene ends were 5 bases for V and 1 base for J; bases not matched to a gene: 13. The germline gives CDR1 MGHRA, CDR2 YSYEKL. CDR3 residues: CASSWRAGGTDNYGYTF. CDR3 in DNA: TGCGCCAGCAGCTGGAGGGCAGGGGGTACCGATAACTATGGCTACACCTTC.

CDR3 protein: CASIGVAYNEQFF. CDR3 coding DNA: TGCGCCAGCATCGGAGTAGCCTACAATGAGCAGTTCTTC. V is TRBV5-1 and J is TRBJ2-1; D is uncertain. CDR1 SGHRS and CDR2 YFSETQ come from the germline V gene. This CDR3 has 13 residues. Trimming removed 6 bases from V and 2 bases from J, with 9 bases in between.

This clone has more than one count but fewer than ten. The V call is TRBV11-2, the J call TRBJ2-1; weak D call: TRBD1 (5 bases). The germline V gene has CDR1 SGHAT and CDR2 FQNNGV. The V and J ends lost 4 bases and 7 bases respectively, with 23 bases between them. The CDR3 extends over 17 amino acids. The CDR3 nucleotides read TGTGCCAGCAGCTCCCGGCAGGGCCAAGGTTCGTGGAATGAGCAGTTCTTC. Protein sequence: CASSSRQGQGSWNEQFF.

The chain recombines TRBV29-1 with TRBJ1-2; D is undetermined. Germline assignment: CDR1 SQVTM and CDR2 ANQGSEA. This CDR3 has 11 residues. CDR3 loop: CSAEVGYGYTF. The CDR3 region has the DNA TGCAGTGCCGAGGTTGGCTATGGCTACACCTTC.

V is TRBV11-3 and J is TRBJ2-5, with TRBD2 matching 13 bases. The CDR3 is 13 amino acids. The V gene's germline CDR1 is SGHNT and CDR2 YENEEA. Trimming at V came to 4 bases and at J to 9 bases, leaving 2 bases not matched to a gene. Written as DNA, the CDR3 is TGTGCCAGCAGCTGGACTAGCGGGAGCCCCCAGTACTTC. This gives the protein CASSWTSGSPQYF.

The chain uses TRBV2 and TRBJ2-5, with D possibly TRBD1 on 5 matching bases. In germline, CDR1 is SNHLY, CDR2 FYNNEI. The CDR3 totals 14 residues. Trimming took 7 bases from V and 0 from J, leaving 12 bases between them. Written as DNA, the CDR3 is TGTGCCAGCACTTTAGGACACAACCAAGAGACCCAGTACTTC. It yields the protein CASTLGHNQETQYF.

The chain combines TRBV29-1 with TRBJ2-7; tentatively, D is TRBD1 (5 bases). CDR1 SQVTM and CDR2 ANQGSEA come from the germline V gene. CDR3 size: 14 residues. V lost 1 base and J 3 bases, leaving 13 bases between the germline ends. As DNA, the CDR3 is TGCAGCGTTGAAGGGTCCAGGGAATACTACGAGCAGTACTTC. Translated, it gives CSVEGSREYYEQYF.

The gene calls are TRBV18 and TRBJ1-3; D ambiguous. Looked up from germline, CDR1 is KGHSH and CDR2 is LQKENI. V was trimmed by 0 bases and J by 0 bases, leaving 9 bases between them. The CDR3 contains 16 residues. CDR3 residues: CASSPPMASSGNTIYF. CDR3 DNA sequence: TGTGCCAGCTCACCACCAATGGCCAGCTCTGGAAACACCATATATTTT. Using reference TRBV18 and TRBJ1-3 for the parts outside the CDR3, the full variable domain is NAGVMQNPRHLVRRRGQEARLRCSPMKGHSHVYWYRQLPEEGLKFMVYLQKENIIDESGMPKERFSAEFPKEGPSILRIQQVVRGDSAAYFCASSPPMASSGNTIYFGEGSWLTVV.

This clone was counted only a few times. The gene calls are TRBV5-4 and TRBJ1-4; 10 bases map to TRBD1. V trimming: 0 bases; J trimming: 7 bases; junction bases outside the gene matches: 0. This CDR3 region has 14 residues. In germline, CDR1 is SGHNT, CDR2 YYREEE (reference sequence). The CDR3 nucleotides read TGTGCCAGCAGCTTGGGACAGGGGGCTGAAAAACTGTTTTTT. It translates to CASSLGQGAEKLFF. The full variable domain, rest sourced from reference TRBV5-4 and TRBJ1-4, is ETGVTQSPTHLIKTRGQQVTLRCSSQSGHNTVSWYQQALGQGPQFIFQYYREEENGRGNFPPRFSGLQFPNYSSELNVNALELDDSALYLCASSLGQGAEKLFFGSGTQLSVL.

J is TRBJ1-1 and V is TRBV4-3; tentative D call: TRBD1 (5 bases). This CDR3 is built from 14 residues. Germline values: CDR1 LGHNA, CDR2 YSLEER. Trimming removed 8 bases at V and 4 bases at J, with 17 bases between. CDR3 nucleotide sequence: TGCGCCAGCTCCACTTCTATAGGGGCCACTGAAGCTTTCTTT. This translates into CASSTSIGATEAFF.

The table lists this clone with a few counts. The chain uses TRBV5-1 and TRBJ1-3; a weak D match, TRBD1 (6 bases). This CDR3 spans 14 amino acids. V shed 5 bases and J shed 9 bases, with 18 bases lying between them. Germline V gives CDR1 SGHRS, CDR2 YFSETQ. DNA for the CDR3: TGCGCCAGCAGGCCAGGGGCTTGGGTTCCCACCATATATTTT. It specifies CASRPGAWVPTIYF.

J is TRBJ2-7 and V is TRBV18; 7 bases agree with TRBD2. The CDR3 covers 13 residues. CDR1 and CDR2 (germline): KGHSH, LQKENI. Trimming at V came to 1 base and at J to 7 bases, leaving 4 bases not matched to a gene. Here the CDR3 reads CASSPRGEGEQYF. CDR3 coding DNA: TGTGCCAGCTCACCACGAGGGGAGGGAGAGCAGTACTTC.

V and J are TRBV25-1 and TRBJ2-4, with D perhaps matching TRBD2 (6 bases). Germline-derived CDR1 and CDR2 are MGHDK and SYGVNS. The CDR3 is 16 amino acids. Deletions cut 4 bases from V and 0 bases from J, with 13 bases between. CDR3: CASSVGGNIAKNIQYF. The CDR3 nucleotides read TGTGCCAGCAGTGTGGGAGGAAACATAGCCAAAAACATTCAGTACTTC.

The V and J genes are TRBV5-6 and TRBJ2-7; D remains ambiguous. The CDR3 length is 15 residues. Germline CDR1 reads SGHDT; CDR2 reads YYEEEE. V was clipped by 0 bases and J by 5 bases, with 15 bases between them. The CDR3 DNA follows: TGTGCCAGCAGCTTGGGGCGGCCTTCAATCAACGAGCAGTACTTC. Residues: CASSLGRPSINEQYF.

This clone showed up just a few times. The chain links TRBV6-5 to TRBJ1-2; D possibly corresponds to TRBD1 (5 bases). The ends were cut back, 3 bases at V and 9 bases at J, with 11 bases in the middle. The CDR3 length is 12 residues. Germline V CDR1 and CDR2: MNHEY, SVGAGI. The CDR3 reads CASSYGGTSYTF. The CDR3 coding sequence is TGTGCCAGCAGTTATGGAGGGACCAGCTACACCTTC.

Only a few counts were recorded for this clone. The V gene is TRBV7-6, the J gene TRBJ2-1; TRBD1 matches at 9 bases. V was clipped by 5 bases and J by 12 bases; unmatched bases: 8. Germline values: CDR1 SGHVS, CDR2 FNYEAQ. The CDR3 runs to 13 residues. CDR3 coding DNA: TGTGCCAGCAGCATCGGACAGGGGAGTGTGCAGTTCTTC. Protein sequence: CASSIGQGSVQFF.

The CDR3: CASSLGGSSLETQYF. The CDR3 DNA reads as TGTGCCAGCAGCTTAGGAGGTTCTAGCTTAGAGACCCAGTACTTC. The chain uses TRBV7-7 and TRBJ2-5; D is possibly TRBD2 (5 bases). Germline assignment: CDR1 SSHAT and CDR2 FNYEAQ (reference sequence). Trimming cost V 1 base and J 4 bases, with 13 bases left between them. The CDR3 is 15 residues long.

This sequence joins TRBV15 and TRBJ1-6; D unclear. Germline CDR1 reads LNHNV; CDR2 reads YYDKDF (reference sequence). This CDR3 has 14 amino acids. The V end lost 7 bases, the J end lost 0 bases, and 7 bases lay between the germline ends. The CDR3 nucleotides are TGTGCCACCATGAAGAGCTCCTATAATTCACCCCTCCACTTT. It is translated as CATMKSSYNSPLHF.